The 9 T cell receptor beta chains presented below share a single source sample, sequenced in a study of T cells and copy number aberrations in small-cell lung cancer. Clones were sequenced by immunoSEQ multiplex PCR, and TCRdb holds only the in-frame ones, with some missing. The sample records 2,000 to 2,500 clones, 82% being singletons. The sequenced sample was normal tissue next to the tumor. All receptors derive from a woman aged 45 to 65 with small cell lung cancer.

The V call is TRBV28, the J call TRBJ2-2; tentatively, D is TRBD1 or TRBD2 (5 bases each). The length of the CDR3 is 15 residues. Germline lookup yields CDR1 MDHEN and CDR2 SYDVKM. Trimming took off 2 bases at V and 4 bases at J, with 11 bases between the two ends. The CDR3 DNA reads as TGTGCCAGCAGTTTACTATGGGGGTCCACCGGGGAGCTGTTTTTT. This sequence encodes CASSLLWGSTGELFF. The variable domain in full, with the rest retrieved from reference TRBV28 and TRBJ2-2, is DVKVTQSSRYLVKRTGEKVFLECVQDMDHENMFWYRQDPGLGLRLIYFSYDVKMKEKGDIPEGYSVSREKKERFSLILESASTNQTSMYLCASSLLWGSTGELFFGEGSRLTVL.

V and J are TRBV15 and TRBJ2-6; no firm D call. Trimming pared 4 bases from V and 0 bases from J, leaving 1 base between. The CDR3 has 13 amino acids. Germline CDR1 LNHNV, CDR2 YYDKDF (reference sequence). The CDR3 is CATSNSGANVLTF. The CDR3 DNA reads as TGTGCCACCAGCAACTCTGGGGCCAACGTCCTGACTTTC.

As DNA, the CDR3 is TGCGCCAGCAGCATGCAAGAGACCCAGTACTTC. Translating it yields CASSMQETQYF. This chain connects TRBV5-1 to TRBJ2-5, with D unclear. Germline CDR1 reads SGHRS; CDR2 reads YFSETQ. The V gene lost 4 bases and the J gene lost 2 bases, with 3 bases spanning the gap. This CDR3 contains 11 residues.

The chain links TRBV9 to TRBJ2-5; D unclear. The CDR3 sequence is 14 residues long. Deletions cut 4 bases from V and 1 base from J, with 11 bases between. Germline assignment: CDR1 SGDLS and CDR2 YYNGEE. The CDR3 here is CASSSRLGQETQYF. The CDR3, as DNA: TGTGCCAGCAGCTCCCGATTGGGCCAAGAGACCCAGTACTTC. Using reference TRBV9 and TRBJ2-5 for the parts outside the CDR3, the full variable domain is DSGVTQTPKHLITATGQRVTLRCSPRSGDLSVYWYQQSLDQGLQFLIQYYNGEERAKGNILERFSAQQFPDLHSELNLSSLELGDSALYFCASSSRLGQETQYFGPGTRLLVL.

The genes are TRBV11-2 and TRBJ2-1; maybe TRBD2 (5 bases). Germline assignment: CDR1 SGHAT and CDR2 FQNNGV. The CDR3 has 14 residues. Trimming cost V 2 bases and J 3 bases, with 8 bases left between them. The CDR3: CASSLSGDYNEQFF. The CDR3 nucleotides read TGTGCCAGCAGCTTAAGCGGCGACTACAATGAGCAGTTCTTC.

The rearrangement joins TRBV5-6 to TRBJ2-1; D remains unclear. The CDR3 sequence is 15 residues long. V was clipped by 4 bases and J by 2 bases, with 13 bases between them. Germline CDR1 SGHDT, CDR2 YYEEEE. This CDR3 is CASSQAWVTYNEQFF. CDR3 bases: TGTGCCAGCAGCCAGGCATGGGTCACCTACAATGAGCAGTTCTTC.

In DNA, the CDR3 is TGTGCCTGGAGTGTACGGGGACTAGGGTTTCGAGAGCAGTTCTTC. Its translation: CAWSVRGLGFREQFF. V and J are TRBV30 and TRBJ2-1, with TRBD2 identical over 8 bases. Germline V gene data show CDR1 as GTSNPN and CDR2 as SVGIG (reference sequence). V lost 0 bases, J lost 10 bases, and 11 bases stayed unmatched. CDR3 length: 15 residues.

This sequence joins TRBV7-3 and TRBJ2-2, with D tentatively TRBD2 (6 bases). V lost 4 bases to trimming and J lost 6 bases, with 12 bases between them. Germline V CDR1 and CDR2: SGHTA, FQGTGA. There are 14 residues in the CDR3. CDR3 residues: CASSYDSGAGELFF. CDR3 coding DNA: TGTGCCAGCAGCTATGACTCGGGGGCCGGGGAGCTGTTTTTT.

This chain uses TRBV29-1 with TRBJ1-1; D gene ambiguous. Germline lookup yields CDR1 SQVTM and CDR2 ANQGSEA. The V end lost 0 bases, the J end lost 11 bases, and 13 bases lay between the germline ends. CDR3 length: 12 amino acids. CDR3: CSVEDPNSPAFF. CDR3 DNA sequence: TGCAGCGTTGAAGATCCGAACAGCCCGGCTTTCTTT.